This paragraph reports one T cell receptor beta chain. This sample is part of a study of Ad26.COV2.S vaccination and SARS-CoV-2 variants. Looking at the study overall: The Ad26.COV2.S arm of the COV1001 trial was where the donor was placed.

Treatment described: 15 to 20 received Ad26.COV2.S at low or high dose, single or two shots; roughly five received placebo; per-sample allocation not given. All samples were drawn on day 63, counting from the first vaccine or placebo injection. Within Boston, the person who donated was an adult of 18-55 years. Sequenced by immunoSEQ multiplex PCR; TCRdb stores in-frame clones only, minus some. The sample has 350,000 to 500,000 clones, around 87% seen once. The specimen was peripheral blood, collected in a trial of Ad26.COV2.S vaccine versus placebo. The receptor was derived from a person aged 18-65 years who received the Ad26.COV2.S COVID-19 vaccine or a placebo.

The CDR3 here is CASSILLSGEQFF. The CDR3 region has the DNA TGTGCCAGTAGTATCCTCCTCTCAGGAGAGCAGTTCTTC. The rearrangement uses TRBV19 and TRBJ2-1, with unresolved D. V dropped 3 bases and J dropped 10 bases, with 13 bases sitting between them. This CDR3 contains 13 residues. Germline assignment: CDR1 LNHDA and CDR2 SQIVND (reference sequence).